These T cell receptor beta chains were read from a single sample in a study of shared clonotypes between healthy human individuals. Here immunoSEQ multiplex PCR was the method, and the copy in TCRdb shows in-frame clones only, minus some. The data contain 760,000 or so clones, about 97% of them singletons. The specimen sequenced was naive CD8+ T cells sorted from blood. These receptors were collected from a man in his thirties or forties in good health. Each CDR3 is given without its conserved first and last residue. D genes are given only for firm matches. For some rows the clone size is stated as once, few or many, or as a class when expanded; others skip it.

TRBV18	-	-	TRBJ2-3	ASSPSSGSTDTQY
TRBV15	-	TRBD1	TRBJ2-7	ATRDRNEQY
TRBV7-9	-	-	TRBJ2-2	ASSPPRGEALF
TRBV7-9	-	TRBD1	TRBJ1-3	ASSSIGGSGNTIY
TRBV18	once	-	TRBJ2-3	ASSPSTDTQY
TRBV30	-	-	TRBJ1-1	AWTYLLGTEAF
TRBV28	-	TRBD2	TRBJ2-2	ASNTLAGGPTGELF
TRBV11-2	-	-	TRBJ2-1	ASSLGRSSPREQF
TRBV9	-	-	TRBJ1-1	ASSEVQYTEAF
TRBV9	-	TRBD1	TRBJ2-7	ASSVESGGEQY
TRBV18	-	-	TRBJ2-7	ASSPGGRSYEQY
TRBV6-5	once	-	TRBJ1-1	ASSYSPGFGNTEAF
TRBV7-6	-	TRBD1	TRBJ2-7	ASSLEGQARYEQY
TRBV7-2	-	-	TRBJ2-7	ASSSLGGEGYEQY
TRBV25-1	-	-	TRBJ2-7	ASRPGPPRYEQY
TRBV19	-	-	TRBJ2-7	ASSIPGYEQY
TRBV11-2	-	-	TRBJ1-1	ASSLWPRDMLGTEAF
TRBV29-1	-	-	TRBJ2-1	SGRDLYNEQF
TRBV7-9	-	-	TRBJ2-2	ASSLAANTGELF
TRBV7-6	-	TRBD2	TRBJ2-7	ASSPRTSGSYEQY
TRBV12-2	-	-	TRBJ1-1	ASRLVDLTGLRATEAF
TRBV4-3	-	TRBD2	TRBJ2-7	ASSQALAGGSYEQY
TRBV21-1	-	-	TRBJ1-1	ASSPRDRPLANTEAF
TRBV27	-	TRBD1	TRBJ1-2	ASRYRGADYGYT
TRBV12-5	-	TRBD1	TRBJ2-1	ASGRTGGSYNEQF
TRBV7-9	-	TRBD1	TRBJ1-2	ASSPQTGTANYGYT
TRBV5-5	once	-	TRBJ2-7	ASSFGGFNSYEQY
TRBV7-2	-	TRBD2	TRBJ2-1	ASSIAGIYNEQF
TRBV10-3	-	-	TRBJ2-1	AISEAQETYYNEQF
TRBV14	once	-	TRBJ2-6	ASSQARAAGANVLT
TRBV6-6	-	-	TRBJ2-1	ASSYRAASSYNEQF
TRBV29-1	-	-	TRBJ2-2	SAAGTGWGTNTGELF
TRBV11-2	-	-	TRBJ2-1	ASSPRTGWGEQF
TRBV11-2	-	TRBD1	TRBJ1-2	ASSTTPGTGGFYGYT
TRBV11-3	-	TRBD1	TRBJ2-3	ASSGQGSPDTQY
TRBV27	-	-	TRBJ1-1	ASWNWGNTEAF
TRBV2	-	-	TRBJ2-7	ASSELGPDYEQY
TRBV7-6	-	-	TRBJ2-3	ASSLGGSGDTQY
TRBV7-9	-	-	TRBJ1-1	ASSSSDPNTEAF
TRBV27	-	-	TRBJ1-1	ASSLGGVRRVAEAF
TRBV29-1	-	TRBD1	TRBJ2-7	SGGQGFNEQY